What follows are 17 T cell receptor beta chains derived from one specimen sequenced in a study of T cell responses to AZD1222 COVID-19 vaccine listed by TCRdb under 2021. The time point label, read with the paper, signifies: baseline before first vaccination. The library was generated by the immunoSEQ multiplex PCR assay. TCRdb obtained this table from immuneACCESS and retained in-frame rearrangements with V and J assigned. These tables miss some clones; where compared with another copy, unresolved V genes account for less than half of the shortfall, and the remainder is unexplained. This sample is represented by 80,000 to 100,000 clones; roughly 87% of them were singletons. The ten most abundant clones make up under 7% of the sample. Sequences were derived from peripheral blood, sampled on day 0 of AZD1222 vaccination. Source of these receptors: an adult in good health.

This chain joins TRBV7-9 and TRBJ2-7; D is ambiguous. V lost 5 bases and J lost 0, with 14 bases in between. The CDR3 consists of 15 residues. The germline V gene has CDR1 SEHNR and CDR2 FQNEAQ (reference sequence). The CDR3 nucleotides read TGTGCCAGCAGCCCCACCTCGTTAAGCTCCTACGAGCAGTACTTC. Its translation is CASSPTSLSSYEQYF.

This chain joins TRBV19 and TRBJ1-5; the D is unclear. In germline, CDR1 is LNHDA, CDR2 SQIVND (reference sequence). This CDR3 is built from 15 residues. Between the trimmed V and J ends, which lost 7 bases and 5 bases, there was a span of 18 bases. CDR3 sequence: CASTYSWGTDQPQHF. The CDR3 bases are TGTGCCAGTACCTACAGTTGGGGTACGGATCAGCCCCAGCATTTT.

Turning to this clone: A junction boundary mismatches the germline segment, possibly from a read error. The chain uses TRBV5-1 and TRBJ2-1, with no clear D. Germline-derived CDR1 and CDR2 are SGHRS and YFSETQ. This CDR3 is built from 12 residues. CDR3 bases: TGCGCCAGCAGTGAAGGCTACGATGAGCAGTTCTTC. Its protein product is CASSEGYDEQFF.

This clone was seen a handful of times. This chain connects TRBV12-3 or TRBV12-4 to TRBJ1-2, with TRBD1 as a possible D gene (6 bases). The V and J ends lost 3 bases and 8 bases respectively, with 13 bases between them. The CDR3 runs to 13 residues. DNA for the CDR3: TGTGCCAGCAGTTTTAACTCGGGGGCCGGCTACACCTTC. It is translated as CASSFNSGAGYTF.

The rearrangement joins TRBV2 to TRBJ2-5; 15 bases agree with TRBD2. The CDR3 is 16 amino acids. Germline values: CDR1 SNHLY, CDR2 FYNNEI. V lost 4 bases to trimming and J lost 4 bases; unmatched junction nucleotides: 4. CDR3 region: CASSGTSGRGRETQYF. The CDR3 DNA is TGTGCCAGCAGTGGGACTAGCGGGAGGGGAAGAGAGACCCAGTACTTC.

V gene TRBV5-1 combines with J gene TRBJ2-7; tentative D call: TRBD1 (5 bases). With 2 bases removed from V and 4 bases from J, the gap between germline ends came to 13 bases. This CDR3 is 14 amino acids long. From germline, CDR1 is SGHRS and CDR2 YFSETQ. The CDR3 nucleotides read TGCGCCAGCAGCTTCCAGGGTTCGCTATACGAGCAGTACTTC. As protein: CASSFQGSLYEQYF.

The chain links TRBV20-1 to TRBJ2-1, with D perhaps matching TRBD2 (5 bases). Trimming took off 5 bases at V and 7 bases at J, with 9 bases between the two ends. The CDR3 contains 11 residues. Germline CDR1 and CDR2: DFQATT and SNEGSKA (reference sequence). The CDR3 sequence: CSAAWRNEQFF. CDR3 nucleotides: TGCAGTGCTGCCTGGAGGAATGAGCAGTTCTTC.

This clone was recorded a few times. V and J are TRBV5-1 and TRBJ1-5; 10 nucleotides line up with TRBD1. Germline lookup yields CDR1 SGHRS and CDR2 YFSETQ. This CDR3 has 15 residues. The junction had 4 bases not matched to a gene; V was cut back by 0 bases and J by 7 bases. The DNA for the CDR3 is TGCGCCAGCAGCTTGGAGGGGACAGGGGACCAGCCCCAGCATTTT. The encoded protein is CASSLEGTGDQPQHF.

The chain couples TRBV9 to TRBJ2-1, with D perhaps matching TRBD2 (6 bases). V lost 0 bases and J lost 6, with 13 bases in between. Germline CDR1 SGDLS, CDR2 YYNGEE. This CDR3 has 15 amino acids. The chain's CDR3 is CASSVALGTSNEQFF. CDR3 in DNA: TGTGCCAGCAGCGTAGCCCTCGGGACTTCCAATGAGCAGTTCTTC.

The CDR3 region has the DNA TGTGCCACCAGTGACAACGGTAACTATGGCTACACCTTC. Its protein product is CATSDNGNYGYTF. The chain uses TRBV24-1 and TRBJ1-2; no clear D. CDR1 is KGHDR, CDR2 SFDVKD, per germline. The CDR3 spans 13 residues. The V end was cut by 4 bases, the J end by 1 base, with 6 bases between.

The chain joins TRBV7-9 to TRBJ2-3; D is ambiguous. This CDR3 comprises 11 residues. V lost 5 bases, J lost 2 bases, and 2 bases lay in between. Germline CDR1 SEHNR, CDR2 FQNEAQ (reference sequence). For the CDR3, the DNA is TGTGCCAGCAGCCTCACAGATACGCAGTATTTT. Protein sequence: CASSLTDTQYF.

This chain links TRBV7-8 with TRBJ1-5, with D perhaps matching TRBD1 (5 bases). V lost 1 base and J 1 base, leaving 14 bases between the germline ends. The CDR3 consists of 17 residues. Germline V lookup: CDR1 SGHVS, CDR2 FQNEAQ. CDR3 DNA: TGTGCCAGCAGCTTAGGGGGGAGGGGCTCGAGCAATCAGCCCCAGCATTTT. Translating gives CASSLGGRGSSNQPQHF.

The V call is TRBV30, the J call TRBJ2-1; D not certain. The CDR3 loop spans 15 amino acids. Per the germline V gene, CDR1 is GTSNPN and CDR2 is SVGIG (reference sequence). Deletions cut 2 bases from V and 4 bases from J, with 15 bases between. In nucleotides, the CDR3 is TGTGCCTGGAGTTTCTCCCCCGGGTGGTACAATGAGCAGTTCTTC. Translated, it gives CAWSFSPGWYNEQFF.

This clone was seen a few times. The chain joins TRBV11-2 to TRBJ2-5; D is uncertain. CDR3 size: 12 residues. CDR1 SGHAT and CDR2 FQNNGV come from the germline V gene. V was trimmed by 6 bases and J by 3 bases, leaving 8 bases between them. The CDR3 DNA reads TGTGCCAGCAGACAGACGGAAGAGACCCAGTACTTC. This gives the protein CASRQTEETQYF.

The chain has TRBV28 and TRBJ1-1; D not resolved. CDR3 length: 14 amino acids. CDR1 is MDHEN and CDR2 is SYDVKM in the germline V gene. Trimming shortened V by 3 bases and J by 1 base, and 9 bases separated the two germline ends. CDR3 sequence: CASSLVTANTEAFF. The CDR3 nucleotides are TGTGCCAGCAGTTTGGTAACAGCGAACACTGAAGCTTTCTTT.

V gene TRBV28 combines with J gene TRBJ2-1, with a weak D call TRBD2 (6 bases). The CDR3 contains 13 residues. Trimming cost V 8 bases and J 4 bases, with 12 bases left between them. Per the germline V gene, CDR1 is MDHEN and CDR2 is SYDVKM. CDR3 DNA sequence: TGTGCCAGCCAGAGACTAGGATACAATGAGCAGTTCTTC. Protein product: CASQRLGYNEQFF.

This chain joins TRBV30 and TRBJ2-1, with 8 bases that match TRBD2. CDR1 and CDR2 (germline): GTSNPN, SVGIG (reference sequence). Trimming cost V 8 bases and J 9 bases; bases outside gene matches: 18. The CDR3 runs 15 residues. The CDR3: CARSAGTPAGVEQFF. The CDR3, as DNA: TGTGCCCGATCCGCCGGGACCCCAGCGGGGGTTGAGCAGTTCTTC.